Below, 5 T cell receptor beta chains from the same sample are listed, as sequenced in a study of vaccination and CD4 T cells after COVID-19. Sequence data for DNA of cultured CD4+ T cells were generated by the Oncomine TCR Beta short-read assay. TCRdb analysed the PCR reads with MiXCR anew, one entry per CDR3 protein. The data hold around 4,800 distinct CDR3 sequences, with roughly 75% observed a single time. Treatment noted: approximately 10-day PBMC culture with coronavirus spike peptide pools or control peptides (ViraFEST assay). Antigens of these TCRs are unknown. Source material: CD4+ T cells from blood, cultured in vitro. These receptors were taken from a human donor who had recovered from COVID-19.

V usage is TRBV6-1 and J usage is TRBJ1-2, with D uncertain. The CDR3 loop spans 13 amino acids. Germline values: CDR1 MNHNS, CDR2 SASEGT. V shed 0 bases and J shed 8 bases, with 10 bases lying between them. In DNA form, the CDR3 reads TGTGCCAGCAGTGAAGCGGGCAGGTGGGGCTACACCTTC. Translated: CASSEAGRWGYTF.

The chain carries TRBV20-1 and TRBJ2-7; D is uncertain. Deletions cut 0 bases from V and 0 bases from J, with 15 bases between. This CDR3 contains 16 residues. Germline CDR1 and CDR2: DFQATT and SNEGSKA (reference sequence). The CDR3 spells CSARDMRGVTSYEQYF. The CDR3 coding sequence is TGCAGTGCTAGAGATATGCGAGGTGTCACCTCCTACGAGCAGTACTTC.

The rearrangement links TRBV12-3 or TRBV12-4 to TRBJ1-2; D gene ambiguous. The CDR3 consists of 14 residues. Trimming took off 7 bases at V and 6 bases at J, with 18 bases between the two ends. In nucleotides, the CDR3 is TGTGCCAGCACCCCACCCGGCAGGAGTAATGGCTACACCTTC. It encodes CASTPPGRSNGYTF.

The chain uses TRBV19 and TRBJ1-6, with D possibly being TRBD1 (6 bases). Germline V gene data show CDR1 as LNHDA and CDR2 as SQIVND (reference sequence). The CDR3 spans 13 residues. The V end lost 7 bases, the J end lost 7 bases, and 11 bases lay between the germline ends. The CDR3 coding sequence is TGTGCCAGTACAACAGGGCCAAATTCACCCCTCCACTTT. The encoded protein is CASTTGPNSPLHF.

The V call is TRBV4-1, the J call TRBJ2-5, with 8 bases that match TRBD1. This CDR3 region has 15 residues. V shed 3 bases and J 4 bases; nucleotides not matched to a gene: 7. The germline V gene has CDR1 MGHRA and CDR2 YSYEKL. For the CDR3, the DNA is TGCGCCAGCAGCCAGCAGGGGGCACCTGGAGAGACCCAGTACTTC. Translated, it gives CASSQQGAPGETQYF.